The 7 T cell receptor beta chains given below trace back to one sample, sequenced in a study of blood T cell repertoires in COVID-19. Clones were sequenced by immunoSEQ multiplex PCR, and TCRdb holds only the in-frame ones, with some missing. Of under 250,000 clones listed, approximately 85% are singletons. The sequenced material came from PBMCs or T cells enriched from blood (not recorded which). Receptors were obtained from a woman between 45 and 60 years old with acute COVID-19.

The chain links TRBV18 to TRBJ2-3; TRBD2 matches at 8 bases. With V trimmed by 3 bases and J by 6 bases, 5 bases remained unmatched. Per germline, CDR1 KGHSH and CDR2 LQKENI. The CDR3 contains 14 residues. The CDR3 protein is CASSPSGGSDTQYF. CDR3 bases: TGTGCCAGCTCACCGAGCGGGGGCTCGGATACGCAGTATTTT.

This clone was seen a few times. This chain links TRBV30 with TRBJ1-1; the match to TRBD1 covers 8 bases. J lost 9 bases, V lost 1 base, and 10 bases had no gene match. Germline V gene data show CDR1 as GTSNPN and CDR2 as SVGIG (reference sequence). This CDR3 contains 14 residues. This CDR3 reads CAWSALTGDAKAFF. CDR3 bases: TGTGCCTGGAGTGCCCTGACAGGGGACGCTAAAGCTTTCTTT.

The DNA of the CDR3 is TGTGCCAGCAGTCCCCATGGGGAGAGGGAAGCTTTCTTT. Translating it yields CASSPHGEREAFF. This chain connects TRBV2 to TRBJ1-1, with unresolved D. There are 13 residues in the CDR3. CDR1 is SNHLY and CDR2 is FYNNEI in the germline V gene. The V and J ends lost 5 bases and 8 bases respectively, with 15 bases between them.

The CDR3 loop reads CASSLQGLGPQHF. CDR3 nucleotide sequence: TGTGCCAGCAGCCTCCAGGGGCTCGGGCCCCAGCATTTT. The chain combines TRBV3-1 (or the pseudogene TRBV3-2) with TRBJ1-5, with a possible D match to TRBD1 (6 bases). CDR1 and CDR2 from the germline V gene are LGHDT and YNNKEL (reference sequence). The CDR3 sequence is 13 residues long. V lost 4 bases and J 9 bases, leaving 13 bases between the germline ends.

The genes are TRBV4-3 and TRBJ2-3, with 11 bases matching TRBD2. The junction had 5 bases not matched to a gene; V was cut back by 0 bases and J by 6 bases. The CDR3 spans 16 residues. Germline V gives CDR1 LGHNA, CDR2 YSLEER. The CDR3 coding sequence is TGCGCCAGCAGCCAAGATCTTAGCGGGGGGGCGGATACGCAGTATTTT. This sequence encodes CASSQDLSGGADTQYF.

The rearrangement joins TRBV5-4 to TRBJ2-4, with D possibly TRBD1 on 6 matching bases. The CDR3 spans 17 residues. The V end was cut by 4 bases, the J end by 6 bases, with 23 bases between. Germline assignment: CDR1 SGHNT and CDR2 YYREEE (reference sequence). The DNA of the CDR3 is TGTGCCAGCAGCCCGGAGGACAGTCAGAGGGGTGTAAACATTCAGTACTTC. Protein product: CASSPEDSQRGVNIQYF.

This clone was observed a few times. The chain employs TRBV18 and TRBJ1-1, with a tentative D call TRBD1 (5 bases). Germline-derived CDR1 and CDR2 are KGHSH and LQKENI. CDR3 length: 14 residues. Deletions cut 1 base from V and 1 base from J, with 7 bases between. CDR3 amino acids: CASSPQGQNTEAFF. Here the CDR3 DNA reads TGTGCCAGCTCACCACAGGGGCAGAACACTGAAGCTTTCTTT.